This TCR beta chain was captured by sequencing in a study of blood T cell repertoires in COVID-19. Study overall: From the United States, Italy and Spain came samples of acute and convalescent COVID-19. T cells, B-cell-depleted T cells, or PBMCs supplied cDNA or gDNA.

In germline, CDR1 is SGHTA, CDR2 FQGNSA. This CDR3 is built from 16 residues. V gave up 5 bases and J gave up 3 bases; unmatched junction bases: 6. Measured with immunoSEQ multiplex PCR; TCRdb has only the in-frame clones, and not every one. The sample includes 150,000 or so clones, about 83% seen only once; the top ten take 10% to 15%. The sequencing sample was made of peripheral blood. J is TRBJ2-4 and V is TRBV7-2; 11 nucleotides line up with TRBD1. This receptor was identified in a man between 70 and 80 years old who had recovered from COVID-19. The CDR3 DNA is TGTGCCAGCAGCCCGGGGACAGGGGGAGTCAAAAACATTCAGTACTTC. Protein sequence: CASSPGTGGVKNIQYF.